Listed below are T cell receptor beta chains from one sample, sequenced in a study of T cell repertoires in cytomegalovirus infection. A single record per CDR3 protein comes from TCRdb applying MiXCR to the reads. The table records roughly 500,000 distinct CDR3 sequences, 11% of them present only once. Source material: PBMCs. Source of these receptors: a human donor in good health (CMV status not recorded). Some clones in this sample may be carry-over from other donors' samples. CDR3s include the opening cysteine and the closing phenylalanine or tryptophan. A D gene is named only where the DNA matches it firmly. Size is omitted from some rows. Given values are once, few, many or a class for expanded clones.

>TRBJ1-1|.|many|TRBV24-1
TGTGCCACCAGTGCCGGACGGGTGGACACTGAAGCTTTCTTT
CATSAGRVDTEAFF
>TRBJ1-3|.|few|TRBV29-1
TGCAGCGTCTCCAGGAGGTCTGGAAACACCATATATTTT
CSVSRRSGNTIYF
>TRBJ2-1|TRBD2|few|TRBV5-6
TGTGCCAGCAGCTTGAAGGCTAGCGGGATTGCCAATGAGCAGTTCTTC
CASSLKASGIANEQFF
>TRBJ2-4|.|many|TRBV19
TGTGCCAGTAGTAGTAGCTTCGGGAGAAACGCCAAAAACATTCAGTACTTC
CASSSSFGRNAKNIQYF
>TRBJ1-2|.|.|TRBV7-3
TGTGCCAGCAGCTTAAGCGGACGGATGTCGGGCTATGGCTACACCTTC
CASSLSGRMSGYGYTF
>TRBJ2-5|.|many|TRBV29-1
TGCAGCCCTGCCATGAAAGAGACCCAGTACTTC
CSPAMKETQYF
>TRBJ2-7|TRBD1|few|TRBV28
TGTGCCAGCAGGAACACAGGGGGCCTGAACGAGCAGTACTTC
CASRNTGGLNEQYF
>TRBJ2-7|.|.|TRBV6-6
TGTGCCAGCAGAAGGCGGAACTTGGGGGACGAGCAGTACTTC
CASRRRNLGDEQYF
>TRBJ2-1|TRBD2|many|TRBV7-2
TGTGCCAGCAGCCCCAGCGGGAGCCCTCACAATGAGCAGTTCTTC
CASSPSGSPHNEQFF
>TRBJ2-2|TRBD2|few|TRBV20-1
TGCAGTGCTAGGACCCTCCTTGGGGCGGGGGGGGCCGGGGAGCTGTTTTTT
CSARTLLGAGGAGELFF
>TRBJ2-3|TRBD2|many|TRBV27
TGTGCCAGCAGTTCTTCAGCGGGAGAATCGACAGATACGCAGTATTTT
CASSSSAGESTDTQYF
>TRBJ2-7|.|many|TRBV7-6
TGTGCCAGCGCTAACAGGGCGGACGAGCAGTACTTC
CASANRADEQYF
>TRBJ2-7|TRBD1|many|TRBV7-8
TGTGCCAGCAGCTTAGAACGGACAGGGGGCAATCGGTACGAGCAGTACTTC
CASSLERTGGNRYEQYF
>TRBJ1-6|.|.|TRBV5-4
TGTGCCAGCAGCCGGGGACACGAAAAGGGAAATTCACCCCTCCACTTT
CASSRGHEKGNSPLHF
>TRBJ2-3|.|.|TRBV12-5
TGTGCTAGTGGTTTGGAGGTCAGCACAGATACGCAGTATTTT
CASGLEVSTDTQYF
>TRBJ2-2|TRBD2|few|TRBV7-3
TGTGCCAGCAACAGCGGGGGTACCGGGGAGCTGTTTTTT
CASNSGGTGELFF
>TRBJ1-1|.|.|TRBV12-3/TRBV12-4
TGTGCCAGCAGCCTAGGAGCCGCGGGCTGGTTCTTT
CASSLGAAGWFF
>TRBJ2-7|.|many|TRBV7-2
TGTGCCAGCAGCTTAGGAATACGGGGTGTAAGCTACGAGCAGTACTTC
CASSLGIRGVSYEQYF
>TRBJ1-2|.|few|TRBV5-4
TGTGCCAGCATCTCGGACAGAGCTAACTATGGCTACACCTTC
CASISDRANYGYTF
>TRBJ2-1|.|.|TRBV14
TGTGCCAGCAGCCAAGATCGAATTAGCCAGTTCTTC
CASSQDRISQFF
>TRBJ1-5|.|many|TRBV7-2
TGTGCCAGCAGCCAGACGGGGGTACATCAGATCCCCCAGCATTTT
CASSQTGVHQIPQHF
>TRBJ2-1|.|many|TRBV29-1
TGCAGCGTTGGAGGGGCCGGTGAGCAGTTCTTC
CSVGGAGEQFF
>TRBJ2-4|TRBD1|many|TRBV6-2/TRBV6-3
TGTGCCAGCAGTTACTCGAAAGAGGGGGCGTTCAAAAACATTCAGTACTTC
CASSYSKEGAFKNIQYF
>TRBJ2-1|.|.|TRBV4-1
TGCGCCAGCAGCCAAAATTTTCGGGGGGCCTCTTTTAATGAGCAGTTCTTC
CASSQNFRGASFNEQFF
>TRBJ2-2|.|many|TRBV14
TGTGCCAGCAGCCAGATACCCGCTCGCGCCGGGGAGCTGTTTTTT
CASSQIPARAGELFF
>TRBJ2-2|.|many|TRBV6-4
TGTGCCAGCAGTGAAGGCGTGGCTACCGGGGAGCTGTTTTTT
CASSEGVATGELFF
>TRBJ2-7|TRBD1|many|TRBV11-2
TGTGCCAGCAGCTTAACGGACAGGGCCTACTACGAGCAGTACTTC
CASSLTDRAYYEQYF
>TRBJ1-6|.|many|TRBV7-2
TGTGCCAGCAGCTTAGTGGGGGGGTCCGCAGCAATATTTAATTCACCCCTCCACTTT
CASSLVGGSAAIFNSPLHF
>TRBJ2-3|.|many|TRBV5-1
TGCGCCAGCAGCTTGGTGGCTGATCGTCCAGATACGCAGTATTTT
CASSLVADRPDTQYF
>TRBJ1-2|.|.|TRBV19
TGTGCCAGTAGTATTCGTAACTATGGCTACACCTTC
CASSIRNYGYTF
>TRBJ1-1|.|many|TRBV3-1
TGTGCCAGCAGCCAAGATGCCCGGGACGGGAGAGAGAACACTGAAGCTTTCTTT
CASSQDARDGRENTEAFF
>TRBJ1-5|.|many|TRBV19
TGTGCCAGTAGTATAGGGGGCACTAGCAATCAGCCCCAGCATTTT
CASSIGGTSNQPQHF
>TRBJ2-1|TRBD2|many|TRBV7-3
TGTGCCAGCAGCGCCCTTCTAGCGGGAGGTTACAATGAGCAGTTCTTC
CASSALLAGGYNEQFF
>TRBJ2-7|TRBD2|many|TRBV12-3/TRBV12-4
TGTGCCAGCAGTCAAAGCGGGATTGGGATTTACGAGCAGTACTTC
CASSQSGIGIYEQYF
>TRBJ2-1|TRBD2|many|TRBV12-3/TRBV12-4
TGTGCCAGCACCTCAATAAGGATACTAGCGGGAGTTACCATTGAGCAGTTCTTC
CASTSIRILAGVTIEQFF
>TRBJ1-1|TRBD1|many|TRBV19
TGTGCCAGTAGTCTAAGGACAGGGATCAACACTGAAGCTTTCTTT
CASSLRTGINTEAFF
>TRBJ1-4|TRBD1|many|TRBV12-3/TRBV12-4
TGTGCCAGCAGTTTGGGGCAGGGGGTCTACGAAAAACTGTTTTTT
CASSLGQGVYEKLFF
>TRBJ1-4|.|many|TRBV15
TGTGCCACCAGCAGAGAGGGGGGAACTAATGAAAAACTGTTTTTT
CATSREGGTNEKLFF
>TRBJ2-2|TRBD2|many|TRBV27
TGTGCCAGCAGTTTATCGCGACTAGCGGGAGGGCCCTACAACACCGGGGAGCTGTTTTTT
CASSLSRLAGGPYNTGELFF
>TRBJ2-5|.|few|TRBV5-1
TGCGCCAGCAGCTTGGGACAGCCCGATGGGACCCAGTACTTC
CASSLGQPDGTQYF
>TRBJ2-5|.|few|TRBV6-2/TRBV6-3
TGTGCCAGCAGTTATGAGAGCGGAAAAGAGACCCAGTACTTC
CASSYESGKETQYF
>TRBJ2-1|.|many|TRBV10-3
TGTGCCATCAGTGAACTTGAGAGCAATGAGCAGTTCTTC
CAISELESNEQFF